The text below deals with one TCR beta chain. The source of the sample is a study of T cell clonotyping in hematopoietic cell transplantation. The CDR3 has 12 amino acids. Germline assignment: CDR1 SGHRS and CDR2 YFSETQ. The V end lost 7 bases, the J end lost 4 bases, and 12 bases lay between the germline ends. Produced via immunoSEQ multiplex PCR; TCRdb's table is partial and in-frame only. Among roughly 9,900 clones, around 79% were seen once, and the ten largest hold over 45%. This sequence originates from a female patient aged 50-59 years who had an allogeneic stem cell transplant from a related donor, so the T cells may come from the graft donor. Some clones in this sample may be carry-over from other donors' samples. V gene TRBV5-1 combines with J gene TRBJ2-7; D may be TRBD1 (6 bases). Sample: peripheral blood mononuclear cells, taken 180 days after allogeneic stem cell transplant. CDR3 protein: CASGGQSYEQYF. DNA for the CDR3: TGCGCCAGCGGAGGACAGTCTTACGAGCAGTACTTC.